What follows are 5 T cell receptor beta chains derived from one specimen sequenced in a study of T cells in Graves' hyperthyroidism and ophthalmopathy. What was amplified from RNA transcripts were TCR beta CDR3 regions. TCR CDR3 regions were first amplified by RT-PCR with HTBI primers. In TCRdb, the multiplex PCR reads were re-called with MiXCR into one record per CDR3 protein. The sample has some 250,000 distinct CDR3 sequences; roughly 15% are singletons. Sequencing was done on a sample of blood. These receptor sequences come from a woman in her forties with Graves' hyperthyroidism that later progressed to Graves' ophthalmopathy.

This clonotype was counted many times. This sequence joins TRBV28 and TRBJ1-2; possibly TRBD1 for D (5 bases). The CDR3 has 16 residues. V was cut by 0 bases and J by 2 bases, with 13 bases left in between. CDR1 is MDHEN and CDR2 is SYDVKM in the germline V gene. Here the CDR3 DNA reads TGTGCCAGCAGTTTATGGCCAGGGATGGGAAACTATGGCTACACCTTC. Amino acid sequence: CASSLWPGMGNYGYTF.

The V and J genes are TRBV28 and TRBJ2-7; a weak D match, TRBD1 (7 bases). Germline V gene data show CDR1 as MDHEN and CDR2 as SYDVKM. The germline V and J ends were trimmed by 7 bases and 3 bases, with 16 bases remaining between them. The CDR3 loop spans 14 amino acids. The CDR3 region is CASMSGGLRYEQYF. The CDR3 region has the DNA TGTGCCAGCATGTCAGGGGGGTTGCGCTACGAGCAGTACTTC.

This clonotype was seen at least ten times. The gene calls are TRBV6-1 and TRBJ2-3, with D possibly called TRBD1 or TRBD2 (5 bases each). The CDR3 has 14 residues. The germline V and J ends were trimmed by 4 bases and 3 bases, with 11 bases remaining between them. Germline CDR1 and CDR2: MNHNS and SASEGT. In nucleotides, the CDR3 is TGTGCCAGCAGTGTAGGCAGGGAGACAGATACGCAGTATTTT. Translation: CASSVGRETDTQYF.

This clonotype has ten or more counts. The chain links TRBV2 to TRBJ2-3; D gene uncertain. The CDR3 consists of 13 residues. Trimming pared 4 bases from V and 5 bases from J, leaving 10 bases between. Germline V lookup: CDR1 SNHLY, CDR2 FYNNEI. The CDR3 coding sequence is TGTGCCAGCAGTGGGCGGCCGGGAGATACGCAGTATTTT. Protein product: CASSGRPGDTQYF.

This clonotype was picked up many times. The gene calls are TRBV11-2 and TRBJ2-6, with D possibly being TRBD1 (6 bases). The V end lost 5 bases, the J end lost 1 base, and 27 bases lay between the germline ends. This CDR3 spans 21 amino acids. The V gene's germline CDR1 is SGHAT and CDR2 FQNNGV. The DNA for the CDR3 is TGTGCCAGCAGCCATACGGGACACCCTTTCTTACGGGCATCTGGGGCCAACGTCCTGACTTTC. It is translated as CASSHTGHPFLRASGANVLTF.